These 7 T cell receptor beta chains were all obtained from the same sample, sequenced in a study of spatial heterogeneity in lung cancer. MiXCR was run by TCRdb on the 5' RACE reads, yielding one entry per CDR3 protein. The data contain around 9,700 distinct CDR3 sequences, about 6.3% of them seen just once; the ten biggest clones take up about 26%. Sample time point: sample taken at primary tumor resection. The sequenced material consisted of unsorted whole RNA from tumor, nontumor lung or frozen PBMC. The sequencing used PBMCs, collected at surgery. Receptor source: a male donor with early-stage non-small cell lung cancer.

There are a few counts of this clonotype. Since the library was made to target alpha chains, this beta chain is a stray read and its abundance is not meaningful. The CDR3, as DNA: TGTGCCAGCAGGGGGGACCACTCCACGTACAATGAGCAGTTCTTC. It is translated as CASRGDHSTYNEQFF. This sequence joins TRBV28 and TRBJ2-1; possibly TRBD1 or TRBD2 for D (5 bases each). V dropped 6 bases and J dropped 4 bases, with 16 bases sitting between them. The germline V gene has CDR1 MDHEN and CDR2 SYDVKM. CDR3 length: 15 amino acids.

This clonotype was detected many times. Because this beta chain is a stray read in a library intended to capture alpha chains, its abundance should not be given much weight. This chain links TRBV9 with TRBJ2-6; TRBD1 might be the D (5 bases). This CDR3 comprises 18 residues. Germline V gene sequence: CDR1 SGDLS, CDR2 YYNGEE. Trimming shortened V by 4 bases and J by 0 bases, and 17 bases separated the two germline ends. The CDR3 DNA follows: TGTGCCAGCAGCAAAGATGGGGCCACGACCTCTGGGGCCAACGTCCTGACTTTC. Residues: CASSKDGATTSGANVLTF.

The table lists this clonotype with many counts. This beta chain is an off-target read within a library intended for alpha chains, so its frequency means little. This chain joins TRBV6-1 and TRBJ2-4; 7 bases match TRBD1. This CDR3 contains 13 residues. With 5 bases clipped from V and 11 bases from J, the junction kept 9 bases outside the gene matches. Germline CDR1 reads MNHNS; CDR2 reads SASEGT. CDR3 nucleotide sequence: TGTGCCAGCAGTACGGACAGGATCGGGGTTCAGTACTTC. Amino acid sequence: CASSTDRIGVQYF.

This clonotype was seen ten or more times. A library prepared for alpha chains yielded this beta chain as an off-target read; its size is of little meaning. This chain connects TRBV7-2 to TRBJ2-2; TRBD1 agrees at 9 bases. Looked up from germline, CDR1 is SGHTA and CDR2 is FQGNSA. The length of the CDR3 is 15 residues. The V segment lost 5 bases and the J segment 5 bases; nucleotides outside the gene matches: 6. This CDR3 is CASSKRDRATGELFF. The CDR3, as DNA: TGTGCCAGCAGCAAACGGGACAGGGCGACCGGGGAGCTGTTTTTT.

Within the sample, this clonotype is large. With the library built for alpha chains, this beta chain is off target and its frequency is not meaningful. This chain joins TRBV2 and TRBJ1-1; 7 nucleotides align to TRBD1. Germline trimming cut 8 bases from V and 1 base from J; bases unmatched to any gene: 4. In germline, CDR1 is SNHLY, CDR2 FYNNEI. The CDR3 has 13 residues. The CDR3 is CASLTGWNTEAFF. Here the CDR3 DNA reads TGTGCCAGCCTGACAGGGTGGAACACTGAAGCTTTCTTT.

In this sample, this clonotype turned up many times. In a library made to pick up alpha chains, this beta chain is a stray read with a size that means little. This CDR3 reads CASRATGYEQYF. DNA for the CDR3: TGTGCCAGCAGGGCTACAGGATACGAGCAGTACTTC. The chain uses TRBV12-3 or TRBV12-4 and TRBJ2-7; TRBD1 might be the D (5 bases). This CDR3 region has 12 residues. V was shortened by 6 bases and J by 4 bases, with 10 bases between the two germline ends.

This clonotype was observed many times. The library was designed around alpha chains, so this beta chain is a stray read whose abundance carries little weight. The chain couples TRBV2 to TRBJ1-6; 11 positions agree with TRBD1. This CDR3 has 13 amino acids. Germline trimming cut 9 bases from V and 7 bases from J; bases unmatched to any gene: 2. In germline, CDR1 is SNHLY, CDR2 FYNNEI. The CDR3 loop reads CASGQGANSPLHF. For the CDR3, the DNA is TGTGCCAGTGGACAGGGGGCGAATTCACCCCTCCACTTT.